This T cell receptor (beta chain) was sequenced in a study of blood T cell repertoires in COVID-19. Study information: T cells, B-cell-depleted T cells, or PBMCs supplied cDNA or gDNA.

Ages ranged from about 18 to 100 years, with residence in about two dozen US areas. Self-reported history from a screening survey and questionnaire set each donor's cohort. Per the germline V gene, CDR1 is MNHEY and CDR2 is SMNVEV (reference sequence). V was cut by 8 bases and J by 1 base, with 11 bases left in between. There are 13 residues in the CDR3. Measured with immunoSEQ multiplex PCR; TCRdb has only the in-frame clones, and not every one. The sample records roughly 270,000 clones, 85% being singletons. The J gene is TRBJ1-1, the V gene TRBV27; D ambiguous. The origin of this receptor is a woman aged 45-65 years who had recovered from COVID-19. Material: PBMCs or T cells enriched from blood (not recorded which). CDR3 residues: CASSRSQNTEAFF. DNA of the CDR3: TGTGCCAGCTCCAGGTCACAGAACACTGAAGCTTTCTTT.